This passage covers 29 T cell receptor beta chains from one sample sequenced in a study of cytomegalovirus exposure and HLA in healthy donors. Here immunoSEQ multiplex PCR was the method, and the copy in TCRdb shows in-frame clones only, minus some. Among tens of thousands of clones listed, 94% were seen once. What was sequenced was PBMCs. All receptors come from a woman between 18 and 29 years old in good health and CMV-seropositive.

The gene calls are TRBV11-3 and TRBJ2-1; 7 nucleotides align to TRBD1. V shed 4 bases and J 2 bases; nucleotides not matched to a gene: 8. Germline V gives CDR1 SGHNT, CDR2 YENEEA. This CDR3 is 16 amino acids long. The CDR3 loop is CASSSRQGWAYNEQFF. CDR3 bases: TGTGCCAGCAGCTCCCGACAGGGTTGGGCCTACAATGAGCAGTTCTTC.

The gene calls are TRBV5-1 and TRBJ1-1; D is unresolved. V was cut by 2 bases and J by 4 bases, with 12 bases left in between. The CDR3 has 14 amino acids. Germline CDR1 and CDR2: SGHRS and YFSETQ. CDR3 nucleotides: TGCGCCAGCAGCTTCCTAACTCAAACCACTGAAGCTTTCTTT. As protein: CASSFLTQTTEAFF. Using reference TRBV5-1 and TRBJ1-1 for the parts outside the CDR3, the full variable domain is KAGVTQTPRYLIKTRGQQVTLSCSPISGHRSVSWYQQTPGQGLQFLFEYFSETQRNKGNFPGRFSGRQFSNSRSEMNVSTLELGDSALYLCASSFLTQTTEAFFGQGTRLTVV.

The rearrangement uses TRBV5-4 and TRBJ2-7, with 7 nucleotides matching TRBD1. This CDR3 contains 17 residues. V dropped 0 bases and J dropped 0; count of bases not matched to a gene: 9. The V gene's germline CDR1 is SGHNT and CDR2 YYREEE (reference sequence). DNA for the CDR3: TGTGCCAGCAGCTTGGGATCTTGGACAGGCGACTCCTACGAGCAGTACTTC. It translates to CASSLGSWTGDSYEQYF. Supplemented by reference TRBV5-4 and TRBJ2-7, the full variable domain reads ETGVTQSPTHLIKTRGQQVTLRCSSQSGHNTVSWYQQALGQGPQFIFQYYREEENGRGNFPPRFSGLQFPNYSSELNVNALELDDSALYLCASSLGSWTGDSYEQYFGPGTRLTVT.

The J gene is TRBJ2-7, the V gene TRBV5-5, with D tentatively TRBD1 (6 bases). Trimming took 3 bases from V and 3 from J, leaving 10 bases between them. This CDR3 region has 13 residues. CDR1 is SGHKS and CDR2 is YYEKEE in the germline V gene (reference sequence). In DNA form, the CDR3 reads TGTGCCAGCAGCTGGGGGCTAGGCTACGAGCAGTACTTC. Protein sequence: CASSWGLGYEQYF.

The rearrangement joins TRBV5-4 to TRBJ2-1; 9 bases map to TRBD2. This CDR3 spans 19 amino acids. The germline V gene encodes CDR1 SGHNT and CDR2 YYREEE (reference sequence). With V trimmed by 4 bases and J by 7 bases, 21 bases remained unmatched. The CDR3 spells CASSQEGVGGGAVLNEQFF. As DNA, the CDR3 is TGTGCCAGCAGCCAGGAGGGAGTAGGCGGGGGGGCCGTATTGAATGAGCAGTTCTTC.

The V call is TRBV5-4, the J call TRBJ2-3; 8 bases align to TRBD2. The CDR3 runs to 16 residues. The V gene's germline CDR1 is SGHNT and CDR2 YYREEE (reference sequence). Trimming at V came to 1 base and at J to 1 base, leaving 5 bases not matched to a gene. The CDR3 loop reads CASSLSARGGTDTQYF. The DNA for the CDR3 is TGTGCCAGCAGCTTGTCCGCGCGGGGGGGCACAGATACGCAGTATTTT. Full variable domain (outside the CDR3, taken from reference TRBV5-4 and TRBJ2-3): ETGVTQSPTHLIKTRGQQVTLRCSSQSGHNTVSWYQQALGQGPQFIFQYYREEENGRGNFPPRFSGLQFPNYSSELNVNALELDDSALYLCASSLSARGGTDTQYFGPGTRLTVL.

This sequence joins TRBV27 and TRBJ2-3; D gene unclear. The CDR3 sequence is 14 residues long. Germline lookup yields CDR1 MNHEY and CDR2 SMNVEV (reference sequence). Trimming cost V 6 bases and J 1 base, with 11 bases left between them. The CDR3 reads CASRNSGGTDTQYF. CDR3 bases: TGTGCCAGCAGGAACTCTGGTGGCACAGATACGCAGTATTTT.

This chain joins TRBV19 and TRBJ2-5, with 10 bases aligning to TRBD2. This CDR3 contains 15 residues. Germline V gene sequence: CDR1 LNHDA, CDR2 SQIVND (reference sequence). V gave up 6 bases and J gave up 4 bases; unmatched junction bases: 8. The CDR3 sequence is CASSASGGLSETQYF. CDR3 nucleotide sequence: TGTGCCAGTAGCGCTAGCGGGGGACTCTCAGAGACCCAGTACTTC.

This chain connects TRBV2 to TRBJ1-6; no clear D gene. The CDR3 is made up of 15 amino acids. Germline CDR1 and CDR2: SNHLY and FYNNEI. The V gene lost 7 bases and the J gene lost 0 bases, with 10 bases spanning the gap. CDR3 coding DNA: TGTGCCAGCACTGCGGAGAGCTCCTATAATTCACCCCTCCACTTT. Its translation is CASTAESSYNSPLHF.

This clone turned up a few times. This rearrangement joins TRBV9 to TRBJ2-5; D not certain. There are 13 residues in the CDR3. Germline CDR1 reads SGDLS; CDR2 reads YYNGEE. The V end was cut by 2 bases, the J end by 2 bases, with 7 bases between. CDR3 in amino acids: CASSVGQQETQYF. CDR3 DNA sequence: TGTGCCAGCAGCGTTGGGCAGCAAGAGACCCAGTACTTC.

The chain carries TRBV5-8 and TRBJ1-4; D gene unclear. V was cut by 4 bases and J by 5 bases, with 21 bases left in between. This CDR3 spans 17 amino acids. CDR1 SGHTS and CDR2 YDEGEE come from the germline V gene. CDR3 amino acids: CASSQVTDFFQNEKLFF. The CDR3, as DNA: TGTGCCAGCAGCCAGGTTACAGATTTCTTCCAAAATGAAAAACTGTTTTTT.

The chain uses TRBV10-3 and TRBJ1-2; 7 bases fit TRBD1. This CDR3 has 16 residues. Germline-derived CDR1 and CDR2 are ENHRY and SYGVKD. V shed 3 bases and J 1 base; nucleotides not matched to a gene: 8. The CDR3 spells CAISEPRDSVNYGYTF. The DNA for the CDR3 is TGTGCCATCAGTGAACCCCGGGACAGCGTTAACTATGGCTACACCTTC.

A remark on this clone: The same CDR3 arises from other DNA sequences in this sample as well. The V and J genes are TRBV5-1 and TRBJ2-6; TRBD2 might be the D (6 bases). V lost 0 bases and J lost 2, with 9 bases in between. The CDR3 totals 16 residues. The germline V gene has CDR1 SGHRS and CDR2 YFSETQ. The CDR3 is CASSLAGGAGANVLTF. The CDR3 DNA sequence: TGCGCCAGCAGCTTGGCCGGAGGGGCTGGGGCCAACGTCCTGACTTTC.

The rearrangement joins TRBV9 to TRBJ2-5; D might be TRBD2 (5 bases). In germline, CDR1 is SGDLS, CDR2 YYNGEE. V was cut by 0 bases and J by 5 bases, with 14 bases left in between. The CDR3 totals 15 residues. The CDR3 nucleotides are TGTGCCAGCAGCGTAGGACTAACCCAAGTGGAGACCCAGTACTTC. This sequence encodes CASSVGLTQVETQYF.

The table lists this clone with a count of one. The CDR3 DNA follows: TGCAGCGTTGTTGACAGGCTGAACACTGAAGCTTTCTTT. Its protein is CSVVDRLNTEAFF. The chain is built from TRBV29-1 and TRBJ1-1, with D possibly being TRBD1 (6 bases). The CDR3 runs to 13 residues. V was trimmed by 4 bases and J by 0 bases, leaving 9 bases between them. CDR1 is SQVTM, CDR2 ANQGSEA, per germline.

The CDR3 loop reads CASNTAGSPLHF. Written as DNA, the CDR3 is TGTGCCAGTAACACCGCGGGTTCACCCCTCCACTTT. The chain joins TRBV19 to TRBJ1-6, with D unresolved. V lost 7 bases and J lost 9, with 10 bases in between. Germline CDR1 LNHDA, CDR2 SQIVND (reference sequence). This CDR3 has 12 residues.

The V call is TRBV19, the J call TRBJ2-6; perhaps TRBD2 as D (6 bases). From germline, CDR1 is LNHDA and CDR2 SQIVND (reference sequence). This CDR3 is 18 amino acids long. Trimming shortened V by 9 bases and J by 2 bases, and 23 bases separated the two germline ends. As DNA, the CDR3 is TGTGCCAGCCTTCCAAATTCCGGGGGAGCGGCTGGGGCCAACGTCCTGACTTTC. Its protein product is CASLPNSGGAAGANVLTF.

V and J are TRBV5-1 and TRBJ2-3; TRBD2 agrees at 7 bases. The germline gives CDR1 SGHRS, CDR2 YFSETQ. This CDR3 spans 14 amino acids. The ends lost 9 bases at V and 2 bases at J; junction bases unmatched: 9. CDR3 DNA: TGCGCCACCAGAGAAGCGGGGATCACAGATACGCAGTATTTT. Residues: CATREAGITDTQYF.

V is TRBV7-9 and J is TRBJ1-2; weak D call: TRBD1 (5 bases). Trimming removed 5 bases at V and 1 base at J, with 14 bases between. CDR1 SEHNR and CDR2 FQNEAQ come from the germline V gene (reference sequence). The CDR3 totals 15 residues. CDR3 sequence reads: CASSQRGNLNYGYTF. CDR3 bases: TGTGCCAGCAGCCAAAGGGGTAACCTTAACTATGGCTACACCTTC.

This chain links TRBV7-8 with TRBJ2-3; D uncertain. Germline-derived CDR1 and CDR2 are SGHVS and FQNEAQ. With 1 base removed from V and 6 bases from J, the gap between germline ends came to 5 bases. This CDR3 has 12 residues. CDR3 region: CASSLVGDTQYF. CDR3 nucleotide sequence: TGTGCCAGCAGCTTAGTCGGGGATACGCAGTATTTT.

The chain carries TRBV5-4 and TRBJ2-1; D might be TRBD1 (6 bases). Germline V gene lookup returns CDR1 SGHNT and CDR2 YYREEE (reference sequence). With 6 bases removed from V and 5 bases from J, the gap between germline ends came to 12 bases. CDR3 length equals 13 residues. The CDR3 DNA follows: TGTGCCAGCAACACTAACAGGGACAATGAGCAGTTCTTC. Translated, it gives CASNTNRDNEQFF.

The chain recombines TRBV2 with TRBJ2-5; 11 positions match TRBD1. The CDR3 loop spans 14 amino acids. The germline CDR1 and CDR2 sequences are SNHLY and FYNNEI. V lost 4 bases and J lost 2; bases outside the gene matches: 0. In nucleotides, the CDR3 is TGTGCCAGCAGTGGGGACAGGGGGCAAGAGACCCAGTACTTC. Translation gives CASSGDRGQETQYF.

V usage is TRBV5-8 and J usage is TRBJ2-1; the D is unclear. CDR1 is SGHTS and CDR2 is YDEGEE in the germline V gene. This CDR3 spans 14 amino acids. V was pared by 0 bases and J by 0 bases, with 4 bases between. Here the CDR3 reads CASSLAGSYNEQFF. The CDR3 coding sequence is TGTGCCAGCAGCTTGGCCGGCTCCTACAATGAGCAGTTCTTC.

The chain uses TRBV10-3 and TRBJ1-5; D is unresolved. V was cut by 2 bases and J by 2 bases, with 7 bases left in between. The germline CDR1 and CDR2 sequences are ENHRY and SYGVKD. The CDR3 runs 14 residues. The CDR3 DNA is TGTGCCATCAGTGAGGAGGTAGGCAATCAGCCCCAGCATTTT. Its translation is CAISEEVGNQPQHF.

In the case of this clone: No DNA is shown, since the ends of the CDR3 on it are uncertain; the CDR3 is the one TCRdb lists. The chain uses TRBV15 and TRBJ1-1. Germline V gene lookup returns CDR1 LNHNV and CDR2 YYDKDF (reference sequence). The CDR3 is made up of 14 amino acids, end residues included. The CDR3 reads CATSRDFRGTEAFF.

V usage is TRBV5-1 and J usage is TRBJ2-1, with a weak D call TRBD2 (5 bases). The ends were cut back, 7 bases at V and 4 bases at J, with 18 bases in the middle. CDR3 length: 15 residues. CDR1 is SGHRS and CDR2 is YFSETQ in the germline V gene. The CDR3 loop reads CASRQDSQPYNEQFF. The CDR3 DNA is TGCGCCAGCCGCCAGGACTCCCAACCGTACAATGAGCAGTTCTTC.

This chain links TRBV4-2 with TRBJ2-1; 8 nucleotides line up with TRBD2. The CDR3 has 13 residues. In germline, CDR1 is LGHNA, CDR2 YNFKEQ. With V trimmed by 4 bases and J by 11 bases, 7 bases remained unmatched. The CDR3 loop is CASSRQGLVKQFF. The CDR3 DNA reads TGTGCCAGCAGCCGCCAGGGACTAGTAAAGCAGTTCTTC.

The CDR3 region has the DNA TGTGCCAGCAGTGCGGTGAGACAGCAGAACACTGAAGCTTTCTTT. It specifies CASSAVRQQNTEAFF. This chain uses TRBV2 with TRBJ1-1; maybe TRBD1 (5 bases). This CDR3 has 15 residues. Per germline, CDR1 SNHLY and CDR2 FYNNEI. V lost 4 bases and J 1 base, leaving 13 bases between the germline ends.

This clone was seen only once. This chain uses TRBV11-2 with TRBJ1-2, with D hard to call. The germline CDR1 and CDR2 sequences are SGHAT and FQNNGV. The CDR3 is 12 residues long. Trimming shortened V by 1 base and J by 5 bases, and 5 bases separated the two germline ends. The CDR3 is CASSLAKYGYTF. CDR3 coding DNA: TGTGCCAGCAGCTTAGCCAAATATGGCTACACCTTC.